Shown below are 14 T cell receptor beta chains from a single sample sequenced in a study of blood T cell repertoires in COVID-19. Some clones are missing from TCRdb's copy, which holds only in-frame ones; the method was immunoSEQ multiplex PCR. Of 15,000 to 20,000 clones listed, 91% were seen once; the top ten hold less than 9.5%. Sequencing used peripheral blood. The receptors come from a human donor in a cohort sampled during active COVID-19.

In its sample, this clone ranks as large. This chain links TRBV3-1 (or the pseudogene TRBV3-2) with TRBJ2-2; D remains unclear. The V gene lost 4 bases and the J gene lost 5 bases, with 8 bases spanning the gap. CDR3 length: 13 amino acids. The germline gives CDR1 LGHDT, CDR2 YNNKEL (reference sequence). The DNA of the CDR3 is TGTGCCAGCAGCCGGGTCAGGACCGGGGAGCTGTTTTTT. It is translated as CASSRVRTGELFF.

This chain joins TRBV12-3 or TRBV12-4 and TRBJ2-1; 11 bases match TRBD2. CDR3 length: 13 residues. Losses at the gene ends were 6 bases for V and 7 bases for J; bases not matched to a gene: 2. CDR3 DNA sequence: TGTGCCAGCAGAATAGCGGGGGGGAATGAGCAGTTCTTC. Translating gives CASRIAGGNEQFF.

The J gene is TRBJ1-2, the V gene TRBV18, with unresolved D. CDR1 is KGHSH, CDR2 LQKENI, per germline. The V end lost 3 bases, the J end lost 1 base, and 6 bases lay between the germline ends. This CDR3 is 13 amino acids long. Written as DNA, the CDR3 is TGTGCCAGCTCACCCGCCGGTAACTATGGCTACACCTTC. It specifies CASSPAGNYGYTF.

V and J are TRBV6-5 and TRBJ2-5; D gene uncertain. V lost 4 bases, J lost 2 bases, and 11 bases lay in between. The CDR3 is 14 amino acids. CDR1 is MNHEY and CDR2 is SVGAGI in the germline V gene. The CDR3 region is CASSFLWQQETQYF. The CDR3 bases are TGTGCCAGCAGTTTCCTGTGGCAGCAAGAGACCCAGTACTTC.

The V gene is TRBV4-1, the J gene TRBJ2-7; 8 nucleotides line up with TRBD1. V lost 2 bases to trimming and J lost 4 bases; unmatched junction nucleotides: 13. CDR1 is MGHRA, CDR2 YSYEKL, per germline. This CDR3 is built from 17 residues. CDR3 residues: CASSQLWAGTGAYEQYF. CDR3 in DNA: TGCGCCAGCAGCCAACTATGGGCGGGGACAGGCGCTTACGAGCAGTACTTC.

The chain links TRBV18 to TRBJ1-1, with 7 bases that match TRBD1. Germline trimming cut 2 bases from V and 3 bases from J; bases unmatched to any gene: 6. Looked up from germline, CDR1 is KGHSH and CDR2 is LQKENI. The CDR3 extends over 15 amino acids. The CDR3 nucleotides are TGTGCCAGCTCACCAATGACAGGGACGGACACTGAAGCTTTCTTT. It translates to CASSPMTGTDTEAFF.

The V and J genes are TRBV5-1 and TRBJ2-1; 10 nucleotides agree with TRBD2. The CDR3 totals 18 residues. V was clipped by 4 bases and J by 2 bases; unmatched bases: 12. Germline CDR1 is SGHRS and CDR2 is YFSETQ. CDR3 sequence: CASSQPGLAEKPYNEQFF. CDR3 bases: TGCGCCAGCAGCCAACCCGGACTAGCGGAGAAACCCTACAATGAGCAGTTCTTC.

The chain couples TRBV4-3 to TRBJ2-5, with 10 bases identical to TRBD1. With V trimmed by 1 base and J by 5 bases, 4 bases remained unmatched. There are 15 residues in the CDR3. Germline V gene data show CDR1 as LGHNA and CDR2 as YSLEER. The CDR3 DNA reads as TGCGCCAGCAGCCAAGGGGGACAGGGGTTTGAGACCCAGTACTTC. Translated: CASSQGGQGFETQYF.

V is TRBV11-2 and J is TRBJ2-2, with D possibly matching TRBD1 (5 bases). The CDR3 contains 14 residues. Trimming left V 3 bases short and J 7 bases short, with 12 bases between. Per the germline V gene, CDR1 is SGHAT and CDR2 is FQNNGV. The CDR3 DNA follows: TGTGCCAGCAGCTTCGCAGGGCAAGACGGGGAGCTGTTTTTT. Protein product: CASSFAGQDGELFF.

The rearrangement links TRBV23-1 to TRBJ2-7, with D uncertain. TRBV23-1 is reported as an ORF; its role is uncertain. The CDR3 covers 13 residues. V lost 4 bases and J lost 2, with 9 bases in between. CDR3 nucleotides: TGCGCCAGCAGTCCCCCGAGAGCCTACGAGCAGTACTTC. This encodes CASSPPRAYEQYF.

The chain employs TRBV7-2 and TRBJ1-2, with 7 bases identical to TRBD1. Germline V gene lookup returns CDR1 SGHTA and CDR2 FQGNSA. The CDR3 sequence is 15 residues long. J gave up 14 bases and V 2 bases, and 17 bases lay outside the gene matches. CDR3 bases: TGTGCCAGCAGCTTAATCTTGCAAACAGGGGTTCGCATAACCTTC. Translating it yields CASSLILQTGVRITF.

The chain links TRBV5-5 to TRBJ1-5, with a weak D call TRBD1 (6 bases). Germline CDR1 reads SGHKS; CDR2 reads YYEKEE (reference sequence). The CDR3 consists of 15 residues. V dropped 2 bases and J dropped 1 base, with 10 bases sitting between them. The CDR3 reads CASSFWGQSNQPQHF. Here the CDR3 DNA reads TGTGCCAGCAGCTTTTGGGGGCAAAGCAATCAGCCCCAGCATTTT. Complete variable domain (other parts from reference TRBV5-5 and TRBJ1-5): DAGVTQSPTHLIKTRGQQVTLRCSPISGHKSVSWYQQVLGQGPQFIFQYYEKEERGRGNFPDRFSARQFPNYSSELNVNALLLGDSALYLCASSFWGQSNQPQHFGDGTRLSIL.

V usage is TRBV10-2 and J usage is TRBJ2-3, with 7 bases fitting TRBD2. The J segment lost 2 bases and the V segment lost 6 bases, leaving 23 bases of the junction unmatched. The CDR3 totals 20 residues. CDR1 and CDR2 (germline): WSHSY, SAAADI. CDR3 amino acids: CASRWGGGRLTRKPTDTQYF. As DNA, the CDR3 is TGCGCCAGCAGGTGGGGGGGAGGACGGTTAACCCGGAAACCCACAGATACGCAGTATTTT.

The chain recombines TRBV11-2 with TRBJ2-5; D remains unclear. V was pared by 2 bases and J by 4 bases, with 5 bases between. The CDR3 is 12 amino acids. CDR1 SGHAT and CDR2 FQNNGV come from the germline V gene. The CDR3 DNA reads TGTGCCAGCAGCTTACTCCGAGAGACCCAGTACTTC. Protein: CASSLLRETQYF.